The T cell receptor (beta chain) under discussion was sequenced for a study of blood T cell repertoires in COVID-19. On the study more broadly: The study drew acute and convalescent COVID-19 samples from the United States, Italy and Spain.

Assay: immunoSEQ multiplex PCR; the TCRdb copy retains only in-frame clones and omits some. Of around 100,000 clones in the sample, roughly nine tenths were seen once. The table lists this clone with a count of one. Germline-derived CDR1 and CDR2 are SNHLY and FYNNEI. V gave up 7 bases and J gave up 6 bases; unmatched junction bases: 4. This CDR3 has 12 amino acids. The chain couples TRBV2 to TRBJ1-1, with 8 bases that match TRBD1. The sequencing sample was made of peripheral blood. This receptor was taken from a man between 40 and 49 years old with acute or convalescent COVID-19. In nucleotides, the CDR3 is TGTGCCAGCACTGGACAGGGCCCTGAAGCTTTCTTT. Protein: CASTGQGPEAFF.